This TCR beta chain derives from a study of radiotherapy plus CTLA-4 blockade in lung cancer. TCRdb keeps only in-frame clones here, not all; method: immunoSEQ multiplex PCR. The sample records approximately 48,000 clones, roughly four fifths being singletons. V shed 5 bases and J shed 0 bases, with 11 bases lying between them. CDR1 and CDR2 from the germline V gene are MNHNY and SVGAGI (reference sequence). This CDR3 spans 15 amino acids. The sequencing here drew on peripheral blood, taken from a patient treated with radiotherapy plus ipilimumab. The V call is TRBV6-6, the J call TRBJ1-5; weak D call: TRBD1 (5 bases). This sequence was found in a human donor with non-small cell lung cancer whose response to radiotherapy plus ipilimumab could not be evaluated. The CDR3 is CASSVGGYSNQPQHF. The CDR3 nucleotides read TGTGCCAGCAGTGTGGGGGGTTATAGCAATCAGCCCCAGCATTTT.